The 18 T cell receptor beta chains in this list originate from one sample, sequenced in a study of low-dose radiotherapy and immunotherapy resistance in tumors. Described time point: before trial treatment. Primers targeting TRAV and TRBV primed first-strand cDNA, covering alpha and beta chains. Amplification, which lasted 20 PCR cycles, used a constant-region primer and V-primer adapter to amplify TCRs. MiXCR, applied by TCRdb to the reads, yields one record per CDR3 protein. The sample contains tens of thousands of distinct CDR3 sequences, 15% to 20% of which appear only once. The source material was PBMCs, sampled before treatment. Receptors were obtained from a male donor with prostate cancer.

Notes on this clonotype: A much larger clone lies one base from this, so it may be a read error. The rearrangement links TRBV6-6 to TRBJ2-3; TRBD2 matches at 11 bases. After removal of 7 bases from V and 1 base from J, the junction contained 4 bases not matched to a gene. Germline CDR1 and CDR2: MNHNY and SVGAGI (reference sequence). The CDR3 is 15 amino acids. The CDR3 sequence: CASTLSGGGTDTQYF. The CDR3 coding sequence is TGTGCCAGCACCCTTAGCGGGGGGGGCACAGATACGCAGTATTTT.

This clonotype was found many times. The CDR3 coding sequence is TGCAGTGCTCTCGAGGGGGGGGCGGGTCAGCCCCAGCATTTT. It translates to CSALEGGAGQPQHF. This chain links TRBV20-1 with TRBJ1-5, with D maybe TRBD1 (6 bases). V was trimmed by 5 bases and J by 6 bases, leaving 17 bases between them. The germline CDR1 and CDR2 sequences are DFQATT and SNEGSKA (reference sequence). The CDR3 is 14 residues long.

The table lists this clonotype with many counts. The chain has TRBV29-1 and TRBJ1-1, with 7 bases matching TRBD1. Unmatched junction bases numbered 6, after V lost 7 bases and J lost 4 bases. The germline CDR1 and CDR2 sequences are SQVTM and ANQGSEA. The CDR3 sequence is 12 residues long. CDR3 residues: CSGVDRVTEAFF. Here the CDR3 DNA reads TGCAGCGGTGTTGACAGGGTCACTGAAGCTTTCTTT. The whole variable domain, remainder taken from reference TRBV29-1 and TRBJ1-1, is SAVISQKPSRDICQRGTSLTIQCQVDSQVTMMFWYRQQPGQSLTLIATANQGSEATYESGFVIDKFPISRPNLTFSTLTVSNMSPEDSSIYLCSGVDRVTEAFFGQGTRLTVV.

This clonotype was seen more than once but under ten times. This chain joins TRBV6-2 or TRBV6-3 and TRBJ1-3; D is ambiguous. CDR3 length equals 14 residues. Per germline, CDR1 MNHEY and CDR2 SVGEGT. The V end was cut by 3 bases, the J end by 2 bases, with 8 bases between. The CDR3 DNA reads TGTGCCAGCAGTTATCGGGAGACTGGAAACACCATATATTTT. This codes for CASSYRETGNTIYF.

This clonotype was detected ten times or more. The gene calls are TRBV12-3 or TRBV12-4 and TRBJ2-7; 15 bases line up with TRBD2. The CDR3 covers 18 residues. V lost 3 bases to trimming and J lost 2 bases; unmatched junction nucleotides: 8. For the CDR3, the DNA is TGTGCCAGCAGTTTGGGACTAGCGGGGGGCCTATTGCCCTACGAGCAGTACTTC. Amino acids: CASSLGLAGGLLPYEQYF.

This clonotype was counted ten times or more. J is TRBJ1-2 and V is TRBV29-1; 8 bases line up with TRBD1. Germline V gives CDR1 SQVTM, CDR2 ANQGSEA. The J segment lost 5 bases and the V segment lost 7 bases, leaving 9 bases of the junction unmatched. The CDR3 length is 13 residues. Written as DNA, the CDR3 is TGCAGCGCGATCCAGGGGGCCTCTTATGGCTACACCTTC. Its translation: CSAIQGASYGYTF.

Concerning this clonotype itself: Only one base separates this from a far larger clonotype, so it likely reflects a read error. J is TRBJ2-7 and V is TRBV5-1, with 8 positions matching TRBD1. Germline trimming cut 5 bases from V and 7 bases from J; bases unmatched to any gene: 17. The length of the CDR3 is 16 residues. CDR1 is SGHRS and CDR2 is YFSETQ in the germline V gene. CDR3 DNA sequence: TGCGCCAGCAGACTGGGGACAGGTTCCCCAGTCAATGAGCAGTACTTC. This encodes CASRLGTGSPVNEQYF.

This clonotype rates as medium-sized. Compared with germline, one end of the junction differs, possibly owing to a read error. The chain carries TRBV5-1 and TRBJ1-1; tentative D call: TRBD1 (5 bases). This CDR3 has 13 amino acids. The germline gives CDR1 SGHRS, CDR2 YFSETQ. CDR3 protein: CASSLGENTEAFF. The CDR3 region has the DNA TGTGCCAGCAGTTTAGGGGAGAACACTGAAGCTTTCTTT.

In this sample, this clonotype turned up many times. The rearrangement uses TRBV20-1 and TRBJ2-2, with TRBD2 matching over 8 bases. CDR3 size: 14 residues. Trimming took 4 bases from V and 2 from J; bases not matched to a gene: 3. Germline V gives CDR1 DFQATT, CDR2 SNEGSKA (reference sequence). This CDR3 is CSATGGANTGELFF. Written as DNA, the CDR3 is TGCAGTGCTACCGGGGGGGCCAACACCGGGGAGCTGTTTTTT.

Comment on this clonotype: This likely stems from a read error, as it lies one base from a far larger clone. This chain uses TRBV4-3 with TRBJ2-7; perhaps D is TRBD1 or TRBD2 (5 bases each). Germline-derived CDR1 and CDR2 are LGHNA and YSLEER. V lost 1 base to trimming and J lost 6 bases, with 13 bases between them. This CDR3 is built from 14 residues. CDR3 protein: CASSQGQRALEQYF. CDR3 DNA sequence: TGCGCCAGCAGCCAAGGACAGAGGGCTCTCGAGCAGTACTTC.

This clonotype was seen repeatedly, ten times or more. The chain uses TRBV30 and TRBJ2-2, with no clear D. The V gene lost 0 bases and the J gene lost 4 bases, with 6 bases spanning the gap. The CDR3 covers 13 residues. The germline gives CDR1 GTSNPN, CDR2 SVGIG (reference sequence). For the CDR3, the DNA is TGTGCCTGGAGTGTACGGCGCACCGGGGAGCTGTTTTTT. Amino acid sequence: CAWSVRRTGELFF.

This clonotype has a count of ten or more. This rearrangement joins TRBV6-6 to TRBJ1-5; TRBD1 is a possible D gene (6 bases). Germline loops: CDR1 MNHNY, CDR2 SVGAGI (reference sequence). The CDR3 is made up of 15 amino acids. V dropped 2 bases and J dropped 2 bases, with 10 bases sitting between them. The CDR3 loop is CASSYGGGRNQPQHF. Written as DNA, the CDR3 is TGTGCCAGCAGTTACGGGGGCGGCCGCAATCAGCCCCAGCATTTT.

V usage is TRBV7-6 and J usage is TRBJ2-4; TRBD1 matches at 8 bases. From germline, CDR1 is SGHVS and CDR2 FNYEAQ. Trimming took 4 bases from V and 3 from J; bases not matched to a gene: 11. This CDR3 comprises 17 residues. The DNA of the CDR3 is TGTGCCAGCAGCTCCTCCCAGGGGGCCGGGCGCAAAAACATTCAGTACTTC. This translates into CASSSSQGAGRKNIQYF. Full variable domain (missing parts from reference TRBV7-6 and TRBJ2-4): GAGVSQSPRYKVTKRGQDVALRCDPISGHVSLYWYRQALGQGPEFLTYFNYEAQQDKSGLPNDRFSAERPEGSISTLTIQRTEQRDSAMYRCASSSSQGAGRKNIQYFGAGTRLSVL.

In its sample, this clonotype was seen a few times. This CDR3 reads CASSRAGGPYTQYF. The CDR3 DNA is TGTGCCAGCAGCCGCGCGGGGGGGCCGTATACGCAGTATTTT. J is TRBJ2-3 and V is TRBV3-1, with TRBD2 matching 9 bases. The CDR3 length is 14 residues. The ends lost 4 bases at V and 7 bases at J; junction bases unmatched: 6. CDR1 is LGHDT, CDR2 YNNKEL, per germline (reference sequence).

With regard to this clonotype: A far larger clone is a single base away, which makes a read error likely. The V call is TRBV5-6, the J call TRBJ2-7; the match to TRBD1 covers 9 bases. The J call could be wrong; TRBJ2-5 is a better fit for the DNA end. Germline assignment: CDR1 SGHDT and CDR2 YYEEEE. This CDR3 has 15 amino acids. DNA for the CDR3: TGTGCCAGCAACCCCACCGGGACAGGGCTTCCGACCCAGTACTTC. Its protein is CASNPTGTGLPTQYF.

The J gene is TRBJ2-7, the V gene TRBV10-3, with a weak D call TRBD2 (6 bases). The CDR3 is 14 residues long. In germline, CDR1 is ENHRY, CDR2 SYGVKD. V dropped 0 bases and J dropped 0 bases, with 6 bases sitting between them. CDR3 nucleotide sequence: TGTGCCATCAGTGAGTCGACTAGCTCCTACGAGCAGTACTTC. Protein: CAISESTSSYEQYF.

On this clonotype: With a much larger clone just one base away, this may be a read error. The rearrangement joins TRBV7-9 to TRBJ1-1; 10 bases agree with TRBD1. The CDR3 sequence is 14 residues long. Germline assignment: CDR1 SEHNR and CDR2 FQNEAQ (reference sequence). V shed 7 bases and J 8 bases; nucleotides not matched to a gene: 10. Here the CDR3 reads CASNTGQGLVEAFF. The CDR3 DNA reads as TGTGCCAGCAACACGGGACAGGGGCTGGTGGAAGCTTTCTTT.

With regard to this clonotype: A read error is likely here: a far larger clone is one base away. The V and J genes are TRBV6-8 and TRBJ2-5; 11 bases align to TRBD2. This CDR3 contains 17 residues. Per the germline V gene, CDR1 is MNHGY and CDR2 is SAAAGT. The CDR3 loop reads CASSGRGTSGLQENQYF. CDR3 DNA sequence: TGTGCCAGCAGCGGACGGGGGACTAGCGGACTACAAGAGAACCAGTACTTC.